The T cell receptor beta chain described here comes from a study of blood T cell repertoires in COVID-19. As for the study in general: T cells, B-cell-depleted T cells, or PBMCs supplied cDNA or gDNA.

TCRdb keeps only in-frame clones here, not all; method: immunoSEQ multiplex PCR. The table has roughly 84,000 clones, around 82% seen once. The sequencing sample was made of peripheral blood. The clonotype comes from a man between 60 and 75 years old with COVID-19, enrolled during active disease.

The CDR3 region is CASSRGRGPGELFF. The CDR3 region has the DNA TGTGCCAGCAGCCGCGGGAGGGGGCCCGGGGAGCTGTTTTTT. The chain carries TRBV5-6 and TRBJ2-2; 9 bases are shared with TRBD2. This CDR3 is built from 14 residues. The V segment lost 4 bases and the J segment 6 bases; nucleotides outside the gene matches: 4. The germline CDR1 and CDR2 sequences are SGHDT and YYEEEE.